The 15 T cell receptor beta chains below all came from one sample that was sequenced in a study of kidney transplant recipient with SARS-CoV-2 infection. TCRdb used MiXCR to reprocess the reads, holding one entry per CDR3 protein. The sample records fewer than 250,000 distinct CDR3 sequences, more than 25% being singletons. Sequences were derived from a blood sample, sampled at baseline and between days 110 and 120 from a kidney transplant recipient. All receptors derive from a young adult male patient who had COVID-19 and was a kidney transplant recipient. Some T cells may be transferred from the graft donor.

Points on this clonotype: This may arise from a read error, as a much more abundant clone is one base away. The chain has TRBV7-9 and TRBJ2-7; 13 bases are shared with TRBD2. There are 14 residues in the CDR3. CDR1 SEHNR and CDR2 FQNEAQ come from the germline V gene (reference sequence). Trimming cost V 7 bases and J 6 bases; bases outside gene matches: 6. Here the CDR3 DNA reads TGTGCCAGCAACTCCGGACTAGCGGGAGTCGAGCAGTACTTC. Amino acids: CASNSGLAGVEQYF.

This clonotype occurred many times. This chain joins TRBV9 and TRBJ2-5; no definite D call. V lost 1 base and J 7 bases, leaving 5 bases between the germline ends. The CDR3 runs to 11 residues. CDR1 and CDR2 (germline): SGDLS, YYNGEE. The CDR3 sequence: CASSVSGTQYF. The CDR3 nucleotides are TGTGCCAGCAGCGTATCAGGGACCCAGTACTTC. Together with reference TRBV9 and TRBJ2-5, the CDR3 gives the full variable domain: DSGVTQTPKHLITATGQRVTLRCSPRSGDLSVYWYQQSLDQGLQFLIQYYNGEERAKGNILERFSAQQFPDLHSELNLSSLELGDSALYFCASSVSGTQYFGPGTRLLVL.

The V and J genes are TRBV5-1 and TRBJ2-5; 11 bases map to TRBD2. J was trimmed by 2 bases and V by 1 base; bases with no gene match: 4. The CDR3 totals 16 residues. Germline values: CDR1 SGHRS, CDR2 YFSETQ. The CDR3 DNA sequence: TGCGCCAGCAGCTTGCTGGCTAGCGGGGGGCAAGAGACCCAGTACTTC. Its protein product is CASSLLASGGQETQYF.

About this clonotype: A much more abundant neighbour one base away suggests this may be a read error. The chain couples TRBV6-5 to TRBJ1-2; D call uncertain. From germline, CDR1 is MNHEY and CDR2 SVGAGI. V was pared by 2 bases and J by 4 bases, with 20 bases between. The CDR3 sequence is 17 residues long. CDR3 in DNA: TGTGCCAGCAGTTACATTTGCTCTATGCGAAAGACCTATGGCTACACCTTC. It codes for CASSYICSMRKTYGYTF.

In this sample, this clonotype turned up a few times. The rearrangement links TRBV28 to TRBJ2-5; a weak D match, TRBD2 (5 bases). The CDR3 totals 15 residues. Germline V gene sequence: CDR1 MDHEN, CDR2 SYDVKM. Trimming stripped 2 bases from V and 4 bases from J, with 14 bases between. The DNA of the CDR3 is TGTGCCAGCAGTTTAGCAACGGGGTCCGGAGAGACCCAGTACTTC. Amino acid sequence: CASSLATGSGETQYF.

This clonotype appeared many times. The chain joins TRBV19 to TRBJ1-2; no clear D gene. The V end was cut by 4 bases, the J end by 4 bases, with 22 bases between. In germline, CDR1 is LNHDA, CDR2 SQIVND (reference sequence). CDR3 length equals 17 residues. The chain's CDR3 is CASSTFSTNRKTYGYTF. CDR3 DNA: TGTGCCAGTAGTACCTTCTCGACAAATCGAAAGACCTATGGCTACACCTTC.

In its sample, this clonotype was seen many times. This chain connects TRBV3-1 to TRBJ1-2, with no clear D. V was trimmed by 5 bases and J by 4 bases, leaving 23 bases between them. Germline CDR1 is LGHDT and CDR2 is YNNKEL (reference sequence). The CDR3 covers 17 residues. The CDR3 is CASSFPFTLRKTYGYTF. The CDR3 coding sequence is TGTGCCAGCAGCTTTCCGTTCACCCTTCGAAAGACCTATGGCTACACCTTC.

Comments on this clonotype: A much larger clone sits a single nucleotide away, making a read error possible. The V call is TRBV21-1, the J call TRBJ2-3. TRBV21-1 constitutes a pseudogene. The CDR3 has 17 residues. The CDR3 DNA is TGTGCCAGCAGTAAAGCTGTAGCTACAGTCATGCAAGATACGCGGTATTTT. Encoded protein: CASSKAVATVMQDTRYF.

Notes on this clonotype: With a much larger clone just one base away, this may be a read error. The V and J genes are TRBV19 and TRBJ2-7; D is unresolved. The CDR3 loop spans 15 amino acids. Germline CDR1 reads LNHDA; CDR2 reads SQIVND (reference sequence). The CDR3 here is CASSITALLSYELYF. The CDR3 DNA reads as TGTGCCAGTAGTATAACAGCGCTACTCTCCTACGAGCTGTACTTC.

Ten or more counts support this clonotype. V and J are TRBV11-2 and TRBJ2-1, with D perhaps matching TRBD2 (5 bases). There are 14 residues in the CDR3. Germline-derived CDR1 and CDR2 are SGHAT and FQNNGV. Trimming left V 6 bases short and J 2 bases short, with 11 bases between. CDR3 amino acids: CASRLTGTYNEQFF. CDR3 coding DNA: TGTGCCAGCAGACTCACCGGGACCTACAATGAGCAGTTCTTC. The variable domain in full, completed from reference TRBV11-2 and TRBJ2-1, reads EAGVAQSPRYKIIEKRQSVAFWCNPISGHATLYWYQQILGQGPKLLIQFQNNGVVDDSQLPKDRFSAERLKGVDSTLKIQPAKLEDSAVYLCASRLTGTYNEQFFGPGTRLTVL.

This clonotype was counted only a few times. The CDR3 spells CASSVCCKCRKTYGYTF. CDR3 DNA sequence: TGTGCCAGCAGCGTATGCTGTAAGTGCCGAAAGACCTATGGCTACACCTTC. V and J are TRBV7-7 and TRBJ1-2; D gene uncertain. Trimming took off 5 bases at V and 4 bases at J, with 23 bases between the two ends. Per germline, CDR1 SSHAT and CDR2 FNYEAQ (reference sequence). The CDR3 runs 17 residues.

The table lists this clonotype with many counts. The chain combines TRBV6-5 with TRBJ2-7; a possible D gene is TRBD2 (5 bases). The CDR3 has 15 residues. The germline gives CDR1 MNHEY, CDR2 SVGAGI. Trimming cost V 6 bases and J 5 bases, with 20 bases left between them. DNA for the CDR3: TGTGCCAGCAGAATACGGGGAGATAACTACAACGAGCAGTACTTC. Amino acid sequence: CASRIRGDNYNEQYF.

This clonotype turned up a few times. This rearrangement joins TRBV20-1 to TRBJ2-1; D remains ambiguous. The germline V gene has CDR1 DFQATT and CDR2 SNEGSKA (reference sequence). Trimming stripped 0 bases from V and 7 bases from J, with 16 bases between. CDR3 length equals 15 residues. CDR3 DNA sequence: TGCAGTGCTAGAGATATGGGGTCTGAGAGGAATGAGCAGTTCTTC. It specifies CSARDMGSERNEQFF.

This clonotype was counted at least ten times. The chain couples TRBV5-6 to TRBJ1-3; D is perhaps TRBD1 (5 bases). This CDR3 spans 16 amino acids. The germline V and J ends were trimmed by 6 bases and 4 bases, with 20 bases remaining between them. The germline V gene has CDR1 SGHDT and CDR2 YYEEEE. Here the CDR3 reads CASTRTGADSGNTIYF. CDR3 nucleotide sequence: TGTGCCAGCACCCGGACCGGGGCCGACTCGGGAAACACCATATATTTT.

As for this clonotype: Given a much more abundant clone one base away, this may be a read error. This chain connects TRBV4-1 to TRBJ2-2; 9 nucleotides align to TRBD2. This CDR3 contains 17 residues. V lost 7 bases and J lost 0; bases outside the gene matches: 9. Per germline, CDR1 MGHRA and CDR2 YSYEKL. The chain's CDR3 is CASNHTGTSPNTGELFF. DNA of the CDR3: TGCGCCAGCAACCACACCGGGACTAGCCCGAACACCGGGGAGCTGTTTTTT.